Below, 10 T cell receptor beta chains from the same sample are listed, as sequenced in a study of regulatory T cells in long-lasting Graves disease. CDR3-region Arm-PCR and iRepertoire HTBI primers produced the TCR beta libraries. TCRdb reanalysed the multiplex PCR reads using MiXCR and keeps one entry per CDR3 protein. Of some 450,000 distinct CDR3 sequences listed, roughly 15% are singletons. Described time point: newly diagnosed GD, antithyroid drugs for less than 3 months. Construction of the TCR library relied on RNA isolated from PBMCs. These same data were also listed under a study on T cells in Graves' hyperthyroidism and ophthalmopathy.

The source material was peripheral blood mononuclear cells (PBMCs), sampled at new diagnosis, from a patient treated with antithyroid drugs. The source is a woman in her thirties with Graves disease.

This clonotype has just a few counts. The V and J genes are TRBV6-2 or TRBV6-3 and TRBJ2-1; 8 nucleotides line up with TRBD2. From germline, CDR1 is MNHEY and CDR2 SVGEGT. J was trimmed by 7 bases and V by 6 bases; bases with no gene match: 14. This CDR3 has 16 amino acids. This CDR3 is CASSPQRLAGVNEQFF. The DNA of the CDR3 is TGTGCCAGCAGCCCCCAGCGGCTAGCGGGTGTGAATGAGCAGTTCTTC.

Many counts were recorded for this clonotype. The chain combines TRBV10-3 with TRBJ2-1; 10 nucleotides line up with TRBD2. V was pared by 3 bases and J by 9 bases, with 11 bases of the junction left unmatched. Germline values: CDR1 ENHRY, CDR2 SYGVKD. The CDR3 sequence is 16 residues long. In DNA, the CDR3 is TGTGCCATCAGTGATCCCCCGGGACTAGCGTATCCTGAGCAGTTCTTC. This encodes CAISDPPGLAYPEQFF.

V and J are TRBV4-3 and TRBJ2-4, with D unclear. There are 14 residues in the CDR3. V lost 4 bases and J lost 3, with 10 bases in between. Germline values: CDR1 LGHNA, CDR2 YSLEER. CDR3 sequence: CASSRTVGKNIQYF. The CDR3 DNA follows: TGCGCCAGCAGCCGGACCGTAGGCAAAAACATTCAGTACTTC.

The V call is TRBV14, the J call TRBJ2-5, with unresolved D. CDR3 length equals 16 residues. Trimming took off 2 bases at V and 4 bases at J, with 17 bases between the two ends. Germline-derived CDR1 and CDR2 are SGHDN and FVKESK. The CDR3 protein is CASSQSSDSRLETQYF. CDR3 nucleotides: TGTGCCAGCAGCCAATCCAGCGACTCAAGATTAGAGACCCAGTACTTC.

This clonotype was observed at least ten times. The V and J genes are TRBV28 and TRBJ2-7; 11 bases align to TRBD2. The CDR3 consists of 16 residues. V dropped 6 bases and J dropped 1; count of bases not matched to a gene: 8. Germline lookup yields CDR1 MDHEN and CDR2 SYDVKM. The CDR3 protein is CASRPQLAGVSYEQYF. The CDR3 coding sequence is TGTGCCAGCAGGCCTCAACTAGCGGGGGTTTCCTACGAGCAGTACTTC. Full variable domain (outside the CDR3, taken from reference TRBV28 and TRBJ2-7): DVKVTQSSRYLVKRTGEKVFLECVQDMDHENMFWYRQDPGLGLRLIYFSYDVKMKEKGDIPEGYSVSREKKERFSLILESASTNQTSMYLCASRPQLAGVSYEQYFGPGTRLTVT.

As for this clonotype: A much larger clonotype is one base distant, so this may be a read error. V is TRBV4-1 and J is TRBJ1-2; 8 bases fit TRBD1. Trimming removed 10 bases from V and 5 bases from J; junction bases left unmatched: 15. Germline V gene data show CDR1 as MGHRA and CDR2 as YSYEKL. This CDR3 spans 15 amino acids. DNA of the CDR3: TGCGCCAACACCATAGGACAGGGACATTCTTATGGCTACACCTTC. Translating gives CANTIGQGHSYGYTF.

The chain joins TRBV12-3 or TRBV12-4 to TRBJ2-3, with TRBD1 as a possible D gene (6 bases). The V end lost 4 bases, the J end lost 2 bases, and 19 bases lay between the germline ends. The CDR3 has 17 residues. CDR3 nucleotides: TGTGCCAGCAGTTCCGACTATTACAGGGTGTACACAGATACGCAGTATTTT. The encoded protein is CASSSDYYRVYTDTQYF.

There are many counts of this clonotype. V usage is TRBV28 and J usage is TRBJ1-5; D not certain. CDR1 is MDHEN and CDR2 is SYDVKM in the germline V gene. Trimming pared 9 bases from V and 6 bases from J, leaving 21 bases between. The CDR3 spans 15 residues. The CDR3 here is CASVGTAGPPQPQHF. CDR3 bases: TGTGCCAGTGTAGGAACGGCCGGTCCCCCTCAGCCCCAGCATTTT.

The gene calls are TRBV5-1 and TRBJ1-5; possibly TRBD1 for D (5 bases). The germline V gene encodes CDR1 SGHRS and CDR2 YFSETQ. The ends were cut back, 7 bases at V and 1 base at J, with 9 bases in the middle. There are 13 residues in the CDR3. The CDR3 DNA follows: TGCGCCAGCCCCAGGGCCAGCAATCAGCCCCAGCATTTT. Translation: CASPRASNQPQHF.

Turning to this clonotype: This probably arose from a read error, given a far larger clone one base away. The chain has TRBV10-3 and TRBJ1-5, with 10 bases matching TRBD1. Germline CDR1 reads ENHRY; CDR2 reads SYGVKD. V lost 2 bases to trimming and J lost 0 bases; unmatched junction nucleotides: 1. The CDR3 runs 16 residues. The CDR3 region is CAISEGQGVSNQPQHF. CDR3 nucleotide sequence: TGTGCCATCAGTGAGGGACAGGGGGTTAGCAATCAGCCCCAGCATTTT.